This T cell receptor (beta chain) comes out of a study of OX40 agonist ivuxolimab in advanced cancers. Study information: A history of anti-PD-1, anti-PD-L1 or anti-CTLA-4 therapy was acceptable, and about 37% had some.

Sequenced by immunoSEQ multiplex PCR; TCRdb stores in-frame clones only, minus some. The profile shows 55,000 to 80,000 clones, approximately 85% of them singletons. This receptor was taken from an adult with an advanced solid tumor such as melanoma, head and neck, liver or kidney cancer. The source was CD4+ or CD8+ T cells sorted from blood, collected in a trial of the OX40 agonist ivuxolimab.

CDR3 residues: CASSLSAGGQPYGYTF. For the CDR3, the DNA is TGTGCCAGCAGCTTAAGCGCCGGGGGACAGCCCTATGGCTACACCTTC. This chain uses TRBV7-3 with TRBJ1-2, with 7 positions matching TRBD1. Germline V gives CDR1 SGHTA, CDR2 FQGTGA. The CDR3 has 16 amino acids. With 1 base clipped from V and 4 bases from J, the junction kept 9 bases outside the gene matches.